This TCR beta chain was sequenced during a study of human T cells and chemical hapten exposure. For the study at large: TCR yields per sample varied, mainly owing to small pooled library volume differences.

For the library, individual cDNA molecules each received unique molecular identifiers. TCRdb reprocessed the reads via MiXCR and lists one record per CDR3 protein. In the table there are roughly 120,000 distinct CDR3 sequences, approximately 9% of which are singletons. This clonotype has a count of ten or more. Its matching antigen is unknown. The CDR3 totals 13 residues. The germline CDR1 and CDR2 sequences are DFQATT and SNEGSKA (reference sequence). The junction had 6 bases not matched to a gene; V was cut back by 5 bases and J by 6 bases. It was from unfractionated whole blood that total RNA was extracted. Study-level points and caveats: TCRs at high frequency, those above 1 in 1000, did not change with DPC sensitization.

The source is a human donor in good health. Some clones in this sample may be carry-over from other donors' samples. The chain has TRBV20-1 and TRBJ1-4, with 7 nucleotides matching TRBD1. Sequencing used whole blood. CDR3 nucleotides: TGCAGTGCTGGGACAGCTGAGGATGAAAAACTGTTTTTT. Its translation: CSAGTAEDEKLFF.